Listed below are T cell receptor beta chains from one sample, sequenced in a study of T cell repertoires in cytomegalovirus infection. From the reads, TCRdb called clonotypes with MiXCR, one entry per CDR3 protein. The sample carries about 920,000 distinct CDR3 sequences, about a third recorded once. Antigens for these TCRs are unknown. Sequenced material: cultured CD8+ T cells from PBMCs, taken from culture after CMV antigen stimulation. The receptor set was obtained from a human donor in good health (CMV status not recorded). Some clones in this sample may be carry-over from other donors' samples. Each CDR3 is given with its conserved first and last residue. Fields, in order: V gene, clone size, D gene, J gene, CDR3 length, CDR3 DNA, CDR3 protein. The D gene is left open where the match is weak. Clone size is not always given. Where it is, it says once, few, many or a class for expanded clones.

V: TRBV7-6
size: NA
D: NA
J: TRBJ2-5
length: 14
DNA: TGTGCCAGCAGCCACCCCGGGGGATTTGAGGCCCAGTACTTC
CDR3: CASSHPGGFEAQYF

V: TRBV12-3/TRBV12-4
size: few
D: NA
J: TRBJ2-1
length: 14
DNA: TGTGCCAGCAGTCCCGGCACATTGTGGAATGAGCAGTTCTTC
CDR3: CASSPGTLWNEQFF

V: TRBV4-1
size: NA
D: TRBD2
J: TRBJ2-5
length: 16
DNA: TGCGCCAGCAGCCAAGGGCTAGCGGGGGCCAGGCGGCCCCAGTACTTC
CDR3: CASSQGLAGARRPQYF

V: TRBV5-4
size: NA
D: NA
J: TRBJ2-5
length: 15
DNA: TGTGCCAGCAGCTCCGAGCGTAGGCTGGAAGAGACCCAGTACTTC
CDR3: CASSSERRLEETQYF

V: TRBV29-1
size: NA
D: NA
J: TRBJ2-2
length: 13
DNA: TGCAGCGCTCAGGGAGATGGTACCGGGGAGCTGTTTTTT
CDR3: CSAQGDGTGELFF

V: TRBV5-6
size: NA
D: TRBD2
J: TRBJ2-5
length: 15
DNA: TGTGCCAGCAGCTTAATACTAGCGGGGCAAGAGACCCAGTACTTC
CDR3: CASSLILAGQETQYF

V: TRBV19
size: few
D: NA
J: TRBJ2-1
length: 15
DNA: TGTGCCAGTAGTATACCTCGGGGGCCCTACAATGAGCAGTTCTTC
CDR3: CASSIPRGPYNEQFF

V: TRBV7-9
size: NA
D: NA
J: TRBJ2-1
length: 12
DNA: TGTGCCAGCAGCTCGGGACCGCATGAGCAGTTCTTC
CDR3: CASSSGPHEQFF

V: TRBV4-3
size: few
D: TRBD1
J: TRBJ2-1
length: 16
DNA: TGCGCCAGCAGCCAAGAGGAGACAGGGGCATACTATGAGCAGTTCTTC
CDR3: CASSQEETGAYYEQFF

V: TRBV4-3
size: NA
D: TRBD2
J: TRBJ2-2
length: 18
DNA: TGCGCCAGCAGCCAGCCATGGATAGCGGGGCTAAACACCGGGGAGCTGTTTTTT
CDR3: CASSQPWIAGLNTGELFF

V: TRBV28
size: few
D: TRBD1
J: TRBJ1-1
length: 14
DNA: TGTGCCAGCAGCAACAGGGGCCCCAACACTGAAGCTTTCTTT
CDR3: CASSNRGPNTEAFF

V: TRBV10-3
size: many
D: NA
J: TRBJ2-3
length: 19
DNA: TGTGCCATCAGCCTCCCCCCTGACGGACTCTCGTCTAGCACAGATACGCAGTATTTT
CDR3: CAISLPPDGLSSSTDTQYF

V: TRBV19
size: NA
D: TRBD1
J: TRBJ1-2
length: 15
DNA: TGTGCCAGTAGTATCACCGGGACAGGCTTTTCCGGCTACACCTTC
CDR3: CASSITGTGFSGYTF